The 24 T cell receptor beta chains listed next were all sequenced from one sample in a study of blood T cell repertoires in COVID-19. Sequenced by immunoSEQ multiplex PCR; TCRdb stores in-frame clones only, minus some. The table records roughly 250,000 clones, 79% of them present only once. Material: peripheral blood. These receptors were collected from a woman aged 35 to 49 with active or convalescent COVID-19.

The CDR3 here is CASTDRGVNQPQHF. DNA of the CDR3: TGTGCCAGCACGGACCGGGGTGTCAATCAGCCCCAGCATTTT. The V gene is TRBV2, the J gene TRBJ1-5, with D unclear. Germline-derived CDR1 and CDR2 are SNHLY and FYNNEI. V was shortened by 7 bases and J by 3 bases, with 13 bases between the two germline ends. The CDR3 loop spans 14 amino acids.

The genes are TRBV10-2 and TRBJ2-2; 11 bases map to TRBD2. The germline V gene encodes CDR1 WSHSY and CDR2 SAAADI. The V gene end was trimmed by 0 bases and the J gene end by 0 bases; junction bases not matched to a gene: 9. The CDR3 extends over 20 amino acids. CDR3 nucleotide sequence: TGCGCCAGCAGTGAGTCCCTAGCGGGGGGATCGATTTCGAACACCGGGGAGCTGTTTTTT. Its translation: CASSESLAGGSISNTGELFF.

A few counts support this clone. The chain uses TRBV3-1 (or the pseudogene TRBV3-2) and TRBJ1-2; 8 bases map to TRBD1. CDR1 LGHDT and CDR2 YNNKEL come from the germline V gene (reference sequence). Losses at the gene ends were 5 bases for V and 2 bases for J; bases not matched to a gene: 4. The CDR3 totals 14 residues. CDR3 loop: CASSWGQVNYGYTF. CDR3 coding DNA: TGTGCCAGCAGCTGGGGACAGGTGAACTATGGCTACACCTTC.

Worth noting for this clone: Within the sample, other DNA sequences also encode this same CDR3. The chain employs TRBV7-2 and TRBJ2-7; 7 bases align to TRBD2. Germline V gene lookup returns CDR1 SGHTA and CDR2 FQGNSA. The length of the CDR3 is 15 residues. The junction had 13 bases not matched to a gene; V was cut back by 5 bases and J by 6 bases. DNA of the CDR3: TGTGCCAGCAGCCGCGCGGGTGCGGGGGTCGGCGAGCAGTACTTC. Translation: CASSRAGAGVGEQYF.

The CDR3 is CASSTSGGVTDTQYF. The CDR3 coding sequence is TGTGCCAGCAGCACTAGCGGAGGCGTCACAGATACGCAGTATTTT. The chain uses TRBV7-2 and TRBJ2-3, with TRBD2 identical over 8 bases. V gave up 5 bases and J gave up 2 bases; unmatched junction bases: 6. CDR3 length: 15 amino acids. Germline V gives CDR1 SGHTA, CDR2 FQGNSA.

The CDR3 DNA follows: TGTGCCAGCAGCCTCCAGTATAGCAATCAGCCCCAGCATTTT. This codes for CASSLQYSNQPQHF. The rearrangement links TRBV7-2 to TRBJ1-5; D gene unclear. Germline V gene data show CDR1 as SGHTA and CDR2 as FQGNSA. The CDR3 totals 14 residues. The V and J ends lost 5 bases and 0 bases respectively, with 8 bases between them.

This chain uses TRBV11-2 with TRBJ2-7; 9 bases match TRBD1. The CDR3 runs 14 residues. The junction had 7 bases not matched to a gene; V was cut back by 5 bases and J by 5 bases. The germline V gene has CDR1 SGHAT and CDR2 FQNNGV. For the CDR3, the DNA is TGTGCCAGCAGCCCCGGGACAGGGCTGAACGAGCAGTACTTC. Its protein is CASSPGTGLNEQYF.

The chain carries TRBV11-3 and TRBJ2-1; 8 bases are shared with TRBD2. The CDR3 loop spans 15 amino acids. Germline CDR1 SGHNT, CDR2 YENEEA. The trim removed 0 bases at V and 4 bases at J, leaving 2 bases unmatched. CDR3 sequence reads: CASSLDRGGYNEQFF. CDR3 DNA sequence: TGTGCCAGCAGCTTAGATCGGGGGGGGTACAATGAGCAGTTCTTC.

The chain recombines TRBV5-1 with TRBJ1-3, with D maybe TRBD1 (5 bases). V was trimmed by 0 bases and J by 2 bases, leaving 9 bases between them. This CDR3 has 15 residues. Germline values: CDR1 SGHRS, CDR2 YFSETQ. CDR3 nucleotides: TGCGCCAGCAGCTTGGAGGCAGGGACTGGAAACACCATATATTTT. This encodes CASSLEAGTGNTIYF.

The rearrangement joins TRBV12-3 or TRBV12-4 to TRBJ1-6; TRBD1 matches 8 bases. V gave up 6 bases and J gave up 7 bases; unmatched junction bases: 2. This CDR3 is built from 13 residues. The CDR3 spells CASSQGANSPLHF. CDR3 coding DNA: TGTGCCAGCAGCCAGGGGGCGAATTCACCCCTCCACTTT.

Details on this clone: The same CDR3 also results from other DNA sequences found in this sample. The V call is TRBV6-5, the J call TRBJ1-3; TRBD1 matches at 8 bases. The germline CDR1 and CDR2 sequences are MNHEY and SVGAGI. The CDR3 is 15 amino acids. V lost 2 bases to trimming and J lost 1 base; unmatched junction nucleotides: 1. CDR3 protein: CASSYRTGSGNTIYF. CDR3 sequence (DNA): TGTGCCAGCAGTTACCGGACAGGGTCTGGAAACACCATATATTTT.

This chain connects TRBV25-1 to TRBJ2-6; 10 bases are shared with TRBD1. The V gene end was trimmed by 6 bases and the J gene end by 0 bases; junction bases not matched to a gene: 8. This CDR3 is built from 18 residues. The germline V gene encodes CDR1 MGHDK and CDR2 SYGVNS. CDR3 sequence: CASSEPGTGVSGANVLTF. The CDR3, as DNA: TGTGCCAGCAGCGAGCCCGGGACAGGGGTCTCTGGGGCCAACGTCCTGACTTTC. The whole variable domain, remainder taken from reference TRBV25-1 and TRBJ2-6, is EADIYQTPRYLVIGTGKKITLECSQTMGHDKMYWYQQDPGMELHLIHYSYGVNSTEKGDLSSESTVSRIRTEHFPLTLESARPSHTSQYLCASSEPGTGVSGANVLTFGAGSRLTVL.

The chain has TRBV28 and TRBJ2-2, with 7 bases fitting TRBD2. J gave up 6 bases and V 8 bases, and 3 bases lay outside the gene matches. Germline V lookup: CDR1 MDHEN, CDR2 SYDVKM. This CDR3 region has 12 residues. CDR3 residues: CASRLAAGELFF. The DNA for the CDR3 is TGTGCCAGCCGACTAGCTGCCGGGGAGCTGTTTTTT. Combining the CDR3 with reference TRBV28 and TRBJ2-2 gives the whole variable domain DVKVTQSSRYLVKRTGEKVFLECVQDMDHENMFWYRQDPGLGLRLIYFSYDVKMKEKGDIPEGYSVSREKKERFSLILESASTNQTSMYLCASRLAAGELFFGEGSRLTVL.

This chain uses TRBV9 with TRBJ1-5; a weak D match, TRBD1 (5 bases). Per the germline V gene, CDR1 is SGDLS and CDR2 is YYNGEE. CDR3 length: 16 residues. V was trimmed by 0 bases and J by 0 bases, leaving 10 bases between them. The CDR3 DNA sequence: TGTGCCAGCAGCGTAGAGGACAACTATAGCAATCAGCCCCAGCATTTT. This translates into CASSVEDNYSNQPQHF.

The chain employs TRBV5-6 and TRBJ2-5; 10 bases match TRBD2. Germline assignment: CDR1 SGHDT and CDR2 YYEEEE. The V gene end was trimmed by 3 bases and the J gene end by 2 bases; junction bases not matched to a gene: 1. This CDR3 spans 14 amino acids. CDR3 DNA: TGTGCCAGCAGCTCAGCGGGGGGGCAAGAGACCCAGTACTTC. Translating it yields CASSSAGGQETQYF.

The rearrangement uses TRBV7-9 and TRBJ1-5, with 7 bases fitting TRBD1. The CDR3 covers 15 residues. Losses at the gene ends were 5 bases for V and 0 bases for J; bases not matched to a gene: 4. The V gene's germline CDR1 is SEHNR and CDR2 FQNEAQ (reference sequence). The CDR3 spells CASSAQGNSNQPQHF. In DNA, the CDR3 is TGTGCCAGCAGCGCACAGGGGAATAGCAATCAGCCCCAGCATTTT. The whole variable domain, remainder taken from reference TRBV7-9 and TRBJ1-5, is DTGVSQNPRHKITKRGQNVTFRCDPISEHNRLYWYRQTLGQGPEFLTYFQNEAQLEKSRLLSDRFSAERPKGSFSTLEIQRTEQGDSAMYLCASSAQGNSNQPQHFGDGTRLSIL.

This clone was seen only once. The V gene is TRBV2, the J gene TRBJ2-2; perhaps TRBD1 as D (5 bases). This CDR3 has 15 residues. The V end was cut by 0 bases, the J end by 7 bases, with 12 bases between. Germline values: CDR1 SNHLY, CDR2 FYNNEI. The CDR3 spells CASSEAQGKIGELFF. CDR3 nucleotide sequence: TGTGCCAGCAGTGAAGCCCAGGGTAAAATCGGGGAGCTGTTTTTT.

V is TRBV15 and J is TRBJ1-1; TRBD1 matches at 7 bases. The CDR3 is made up of 18 amino acids. After removal of 0 bases from V and 1 base from J, the junction contained 11 bases not matched to a gene. Germline V gene sequence: CDR1 LNHNV, CDR2 YYDKDF (reference sequence). CDR3 sequence (DNA): TGTGCCACCAGCAGAGATGCCCGGGACAGACAAGGGAACACTGAAGCTTTCTTT. Translation: CATSRDARDRQGNTEAFF.

This chain uses TRBV29-1 with TRBJ2-1; TRBD2 agrees at 10 bases. The germline V gene encodes CDR1 SQVTM and CDR2 ANQGSEA. This CDR3 has 15 amino acids. Germline trimming cut 5 bases from V and 5 bases from J; bases unmatched to any gene: 9. CDR3 in DNA: TGCAGCGTTCGAACAGCGGGAGGGTTCCACAATGAGCAGTTCTTC. It translates to CSVRTAGGFHNEQFF.

Written as DNA, the CDR3 is TGTGCCAGCAGTCGGGACAGGGGAACAGATACGCAGTATTTT. This codes for CASSRDRGTDTQYF. V is TRBV27 and J is TRBJ2-3, with 10 bases lining up with TRBD1. J lost 3 bases, V lost 5 bases, and 2 bases had no gene match. The CDR3 loop spans 14 amino acids. Germline CDR1 reads MNHEY; CDR2 reads SMNVEV (reference sequence).

The V and J genes are TRBV30 and TRBJ2-1; 9 bases are shared with TRBD1. This CDR3 is built from 12 residues. Germline V gene lookup returns CDR1 GTSNPN and CDR2 SVGIG (reference sequence). V shed 5 bases, J shed 7 bases, and the junction held 3 bases outside the gene matches. The CDR3 DNA reads TGTGCCTGGGGCGGGACAGGGAATGAGCAGTTCTTC. As protein: CAWGGTGNEQFF. The full variable domain, rest sourced from reference TRBV30 and TRBJ2-1, is SQTIHQWPATLVQPVGSPLSLECTVEGTSNPNLYWYRQAAGRGLQLLFYSVGIGQISSEVPQNLSASRPQDRQFILSSKKLLLSDSGFYLCAWGGTGNEQFFGPGTRLTVL.

This clone was counted between two and nine times. The chain joins TRBV27 to TRBJ2-1, with D tentatively TRBD1 (6 bases). Germline V gene lookup returns CDR1 MNHEY and CDR2 SMNVEV (reference sequence). The CDR3 extends over 16 amino acids. Trimming shortened V by 6 bases and J by 0 bases, and 15 bases separated the two germline ends. CDR3 bases: TGTGCCAGCAGCCAACAGGGTAAGGGCTCCTACAATGAGCAGTTCTTC. Its protein product is CASSQQGKGSYNEQFF.

This clone appeared once. The chain recombines TRBV7-6 with TRBJ2-7; D is undetermined. This CDR3 spans 12 amino acids. V gave up 5 bases and J gave up 6 bases, with 11 bases separating them. CDR1 is SGHVS, CDR2 FNYEAQ, per germline. CDR3 in DNA: TGTGCCAGCAGCGCCCCCTATAGCGAGCAGTACTTC. Translated: CASSAPYSEQYF.

This chain links TRBV5-1 with TRBJ2-1; 12 nucleotides match TRBD2. V was pared by 5 bases and J by 5 bases, with 2 bases of the junction left unmatched. The CDR3 sequence is 14 residues long. Germline V CDR1 and CDR2: SGHRS, YFSETQ. Here the CDR3 reads CASRTSGGDNEQFF. The DNA for the CDR3 is TGCGCCAGCAGGACTAGCGGGGGCGACAATGAGCAGTTCTTC.